The present TCR beta chain was sequenced within a study of CXCR3-negative and CXCR3-positive naive CD8 T cells. Findings and limits, study-wide: In both naive subsets diversity was comparably high, whereas memory CD8+ cells showed much lower diversity.

TRB cDNA libraries were made by UMI-labeled 5' RACE. TCRdb reprocessed the 5' RACE reads, with one entry per CDR3 protein and no DNA. This table holds 130,000 or so distinct CDR3 sequences. This CDR3 has 19 amino acids. From germline, CDR1 is SGDLS and CDR2 YYNGEE. Concerning this clonotype itself: Its antigen is not known.

V usage is TRBV9 and J usage is TRBJ2-1; lacking DNA, the TRBD2 call made by TCRdb goes unchecked. Sequencing input: naive CXCR3- CD8+ T cells from blood. Subset of the sample: CD45RO-CCR7+CD27+CD95- naive CD8+ T cells lacking CXCR3 (TNR3-). The receptor comes from a human donor in good health. Some clones in this sample may be carry-over from other donors' samples. The chain's CDR3 is CASSLMGLAVPSSYNEQFF. The variable domain in full, completed from reference TRBV9 and TRBJ2-1, reads DSGVTQTPKHLITATGQRVTLRCSPRSGDLSVYWYQQSLDQGLQFLIQYYNGEERAKGNILERFSAQQFPDLHSELNLSSLELGDSALYFCASSLMGLAVPSSYNEQFFGPGTRLTVL.